This record looks at one T cell receptor beta chain sequence and its context. The antigen remains undetermined. V dropped 4 bases and J dropped 2 bases, with 19 bases sitting between them. Germline loops: CDR1 SGHRS, CDR2 YFSETQ. The CDR3 loop spans 17 amino acids. The sample is drawn from a study of T-cell reconstitution after alpha-beta-depleted transplantation in children. The study, taken as a whole, reports: The authors attributed T-cell counts and diversity one year after transplant mostly to newly produced T cells. Two months or so post-transplant, alpha-beta T cells reportedly derived from several hundred expanded graft clones. Elevated TCRbeta diversity at day 60 was traced, in some patients, to surviving recipient T cells and thymic progenitors.

Preparation of the TCRbeta library was carried out with unique molecular identifiers. TCRdb itself ran the PCR reads through MiXCR, one entry per CDR3 protein. The table shows a few hundred thousand distinct CDR3 sequences, with 27% occurring only once. The receptor was derived from a boy in the first two years of life with Wiskott-Aldrich syndrome, due to receive a stem cell transplant. Sequenced material: PBMCs, taken before TCRalphabeta/CD19-depleted stem cell transplant. This rearrangement joins TRBV5-1 to TRBJ2-1, with a tentative D call TRBD2 (5 bases). The CDR3 nucleotides are TGCGCCAGCAGCCCCCGGGGATTGAAAGAAACCTACAATGAGCAGTTCTTC. The encoded protein is CASSPRGLKETYNEQFF.